The present entry profiles one T cell receptor beta chain with its context. The antigen it recognizes is unknown. Per-nucleotide qualities are absent, and no much larger clonotype sits a single base away. The data were obtained in a study of blood T cell repertoires in COVID-19 (dated by TCRdb to about 2020). The study in broad terms: Samples covering the acute and convalescent phases of COVID-19 were provided by collaborators in the United States, Italy and Spain. The repertoires were made available in a free public database intended to serve as a resource for research on the immune response to SARS-CoV-2. The samples were drawn from two sources: the first 160 participants of the ongoing ImmuneRACE study, and fewer than 1,500 subjects contributed by 6 global collaborators. The material from the prospective study consisted of cDNA or gDNA derived from T cells, B-cell-depleted T cells, or PBMCs. The dataset comprised deeply sampled blood TCRbeta repertoires from subjects exposed to, actively infected with, or recovered from COVID-19. Where available, HLA class I and class II types were obtained from metadata supplied by the sample provider rather than from assay-based typing. Nearly every sample came with metadata listing a de-identified subject ID, COVID-19 status, age in years and sex. Results and caveats for the whole study, not just this receptor: Clinical and demographic metadata were provided uncurated, with the amount varying by source and participant.

TCRbeta CDR3 regions were amplified from genomic DNA using the immunoSEQ Assay, a bias-controlled multiplex PCR. The original methods were these. Within the assay, amplification of reference gene primers was used to estimate how many nucleated cells each sample contained. Sequence reads were collapsed and filtered to measure the absolute abundance of every unique TCRbeta CDR3 rearrangement. For each sample, productive Simpson clonality was calculated by taking the square root of Simpson's diversity index across productive rearrangements. In its TCRdb copy, this immuneACCESS table keeps in-frame sequences only and misses some clones. Where compared with another copy, unresolved V genes explain less than half of these, and the others have no known cause. V and J calls and clone size follow that table, whereas D and trimming were derived from the DNA. Within this sample are about 180,000 clones, with 80% to 90% of them counted one time only. The ten largest make up over 2.5% of the sample.

Counted from cysteine to phenylalanine, this CDR3 has 13 amino acids. CDR3 DNA only is kept here, 39 bases in frame from base 1. CDR1 and CDR2 are read off the germline V gene (reference sequence) as MNHNY and SVGAGI. V and J are truncated by 6 bases and 3 bases respectively, leaving an intervening sequence of 10 bases. Each collaborating institution followed its own protocols to collect whole blood in K2EDTA tubes. Collaborator samples were shipped for TCRbeta analysis as frozen whole blood, isolated PBMCs, or DNA extracted from either sample type. The receptor chain draws on TRBV6-6 and TRBJ2-3; the D gene cannot be named for sure. This receptor was taken from a man aged 55-75 years with acute or convalescent COVID-19. Material: peripheral blood. The sequence in DNA is TGTGCCAGCAGCGTCAGGCGTACAGATACGCAGTATTTT. Its coded protein is CASSVRRTDTQYF.